These 11 T cell receptor beta chains were sequenced from one sample in a study of regulatory T cells in long-lasting Graves disease. The authors built TCR beta libraries using iRepertoire HTBI primers and Arm-PCR of CDR3 regions. TCRdb re-called the multiplex PCR reads with MiXCR, one entry per CDR3 protein. The table includes hundreds of thousands of distinct CDR3 sequences, around 21% detected once. Time point specified: persistent/refractory GD, antithyroid drugs over 5 years with positive TRAb. Scientists built the TCR library using RNA that was extracted from PBMCs. Here the sequenced sample was peripheral blood mononuclear cells (PBMCs), taken when the disease was refractory, from a patient treated with antithyroid drugs. The receptor source for this set is a female donor with Graves disease.

This clonotype was seen at least ten times. The chain is built from TRBV11-2 and TRBJ2-5; D tentatively fits TRBD1 or TRBD2 (5 bases each). CDR3 length equals 16 residues. Germline V CDR1 and CDR2: SGHAT, FQNNGV. Trimming took 5 bases from V and 2 from J, leaving 18 bases between them. CDR3 amino acids: CASSRPGQGPQETQYF. DNA of the CDR3: TGTGCCAGCAGCCGCCCGGGGCAGGGTCCACAAGAGACCCAGTACTTC.

In this sample, this clonotype turned up many times. The rearrangement links TRBV7-2 to TRBJ1-2; D is ambiguous. Per the germline V gene, CDR1 is SGHTA and CDR2 is FQGNSA. This CDR3 has 12 residues. The germline V and J ends were trimmed by 5 bases and 4 bases, with 8 bases remaining between them. The CDR3 spells CASSPRPYGYTF. The CDR3 nucleotides are TGTGCCAGCAGCCCCCGACCCTATGGCTACACCTTC. Variable domain in full (rest from reference TRBV7-2 and TRBJ1-2): GAGVSQSPSNKVTEKGKDVELRCDPISGHTALYWYRQSLGQGLEFLIYFQGNSAPDKSGLPSDRFSAERTGGSVSTLTIQRTQQEDSAVYLCASSPRPYGYTFGSGTRLTVV.

This clonotype was detected ten times or more. For the CDR3, the DNA is TGTGCCAGCAGTTACGGGGACGACGGTGGCGGGGAGCTGTTTTTT. It is translated as CASSYGDDGGGELFF. The chain is built from TRBV6-5 and TRBJ2-2; D possibly uses TRBD1 or TRBD2 (5 bases each). Trimming removed 2 bases from V and 7 bases from J, with 14 bases in between. CDR1 is MNHEY and CDR2 is SVGAGI in the germline V gene. The CDR3 extends over 15 amino acids.

This clonotype occurred many times. The chain employs TRBV20-1 and TRBJ1-1; D possibly corresponds to TRBD1 (5 bases). The length of the CDR3 is 15 residues. Trimming removed 6 bases at V and 0 bases at J, with 17 bases between. Germline CDR1 reads DFQATT; CDR2 reads SNEGSKA (reference sequence). CDR3 region: CSAWGIEGLNTEAFF. The CDR3 nucleotides read TGCAGTGCATGGGGGATCGAGGGATTGAACACTGAAGCTTTCTTT.

This clonotype was seen a handful of times. This clone may be a read error of a much larger clone one base away. The V and J genes are TRBV2 and TRBJ2-2; tentative D call: TRBD2 (6 bases). The germline V gene encodes CDR1 SNHLY and CDR2 FYNNEI. This CDR3 spans 15 amino acids. The DNA of the CDR3 is TGTGCCAGCAGTGTCGGGCTAGCGCTTACCGGGGAGCTGTATTTT. Residues: CASSVGLALTGELYF.

Worth noting for this clonotype: In this CDR3 the conserved last residue, phenylalanine or tryptophan, is missing, so a read error is likely. The chain links TRBV24-1 to TRBJ2-5, with a weak D call TRBD1 (5 bases). The CDR3 runs to 15 residues. Per germline, CDR1 KGHDR and CDR2 SFDVKD. V lost 3 bases and J 1 base, leaving 11 bases between the germline ends. CDR3 nucleotides: TGTGCCACCAGTGATACCAGGGAACCCCAAGAGACCCAGTACCTC. Protein product: CATSDTREPQETQYL.

The V and J genes are TRBV6-2 or TRBV6-3 and TRBJ2-7; TRBD1 matches at 8 bases. The CDR3 is 15 amino acids. Germline-derived CDR1 and CDR2 are MNHEY and SVGEGT. The V segment lost 10 bases and the J segment 3 bases; nucleotides outside the gene matches: 14. The CDR3 is CATSLGGTGNYEQYF. The CDR3 nucleotides read TGTGCCACCTCTTTAGGGGGGACAGGTAACTACGAGCAGTACTTC.

This clonotype showed up many times. The J gene is TRBJ2-5, the V gene TRBV24-1; D is unclear. The germline gives CDR1 KGHDR, CDR2 SFDVKD. This CDR3 has 15 residues. Trimming took off 5 bases at V and 3 bases at J, with 15 bases between the two ends. The CDR3 coding sequence is TGTGCCACCAGTGGCTTCTCGGCAGGAGAAGAGACCCAGTACTTC. Residues: CATSGFSAGEETQYF.

CDR3 region: CSVEDRSPAGATYEQYF. CDR3 sequence (DNA): TGCAGCGTTGAAGATCGGTCCCCAGCGGGGGCGACCTACGAGCAGTACTTC. The J gene is TRBJ2-7, the V gene TRBV29-1, with 8 positions matching TRBD2. V was clipped by 0 bases and J by 2 bases; unmatched bases: 12. The CDR3 runs 17 residues. The germline gives CDR1 SQVTM, CDR2 ANQGSEA.

This clonotype showed up many times. This CDR3 is CASSSRGLGSYEQYF. The CDR3 DNA sequence: TGTGCCAGCAGTTCCCGAGGCCTAGGCTCCTACGAGCAGTACTTC. The chain couples TRBV28 to TRBJ2-7; no clear D gene. Germline CDR1 MDHEN, CDR2 SYDVKM. The CDR3 is 15 residues long. V dropped 4 bases and J dropped 0 bases, with 13 bases sitting between them. The full variable domain, in which reference TRBV28 and TRBJ2-7 provide the parts outside the CDR3, is DVKVTQSSRYLVKRTGEKVFLECVQDMDHENMFWYRQDPGLGLRLIYFSYDVKMKEKGDIPEGYSVSREKKERFSLILESASTNQTSMYLCASSSRGLGSYEQYFGPGTRLTVT.

This clonotype was observed many times. This rearrangement joins TRBV6-1 to TRBJ1-5; 10 bases map to TRBD1. Germline trimming cut 6 bases from V and 1 base from J; bases unmatched to any gene: 9. Germline CDR1 MNHNS, CDR2 SASEGT. The CDR3 extends over 17 amino acids. CDR3 bases: TGTGCCAGCAGGGAAAGGACAGGGGGAAGGAGCAATCAGCCCCAGCATTTT. This translates into CASRERTGGRSNQPQHF.